This TCR beta chain appears in the sequencing data of a study of CD8 T cells in Susac syndrome. An amount of RNA that ranged from roughly 0.45 to 1 ug was reverse transcribed with random hexamers. One entry per CDR3 protein, called by TCRdb with MiXCR from the immunoSEQ multiplex PCR reads. The table includes 150,000 to 160,000 distinct CDR3 sequences, about 95% detected once. CDR3 size: 17 residues. Germline V gives CDR1 MNHEY, CDR2 SMNVEV (reference sequence). Deletions cut 1 base from V and 3 bases from J, with 16 bases between. Sequencing used CD4+ T cells from PBMCs. The clonotype comes from a human donor with Susac syndrome. The rearrangement links TRBV27 to TRBJ1-5, with D possibly TRBD1 on 5 matching bases. CDR3 in amino acids: CASSLYPPGNNNQPQHF. Here the CDR3 DNA reads TGTGCCAGCAGTTTATATCCCCCAGGGAACAACAATCAGCCCCAGCATTTT.